This TCR beta chain comes out of a study of blood T cell repertoires in COVID-19. About the research overall: PBMCs, B-cell-depleted T cells, or T cells were the source of the cDNA or gDNA that made up the material.

The repertoire was sequenced with immunoSEQ multiplex PCR; TCRdb's copy has only in-frame clones and lacks some. Altogether fewer than 150,000 clones are present, 83% being singletons, with the ten largest covering 15% to 20%. Germline CDR1 KGHSH, CDR2 LQKENI. The junction had 9 bases not matched to a gene; V was cut back by 3 bases and J by 5 bases. This CDR3 region has 15 residues. Grouping used clinical history reported by participants in a survey and questionnaire. Resolution of symptoms, clearance, or two negative PCRs was present in recovered Cohort 3 donors. This chain connects TRBV18 to TRBJ1-2; TRBD1 aligns across 7 bases. The sample consisted of PBMCs or T cells enriched from blood (not recorded which). This receptor was obtained from a man in his thirties or forties who had recovered from COVID-19. CDR3 in amino acids: CASSPRLGQEYGYTF. CDR3 sequence (DNA): TGTGCCAGCTCACCGCGCCTTGGACAGGAGTATGGCTACACCTTC. Full variable domain (outside the CDR3, taken from reference TRBV18 and TRBJ1-2): NAGVMQNPRHLVRRRGQEARLRCSPMKGHSHVYWYRQLPEEGLKFMVYLQKENIIDESGMPKERFSAEFPKEGPSILRIQQVVRGDSAAYFCASSPRLGQEYGYTFGSGTRLTVV.